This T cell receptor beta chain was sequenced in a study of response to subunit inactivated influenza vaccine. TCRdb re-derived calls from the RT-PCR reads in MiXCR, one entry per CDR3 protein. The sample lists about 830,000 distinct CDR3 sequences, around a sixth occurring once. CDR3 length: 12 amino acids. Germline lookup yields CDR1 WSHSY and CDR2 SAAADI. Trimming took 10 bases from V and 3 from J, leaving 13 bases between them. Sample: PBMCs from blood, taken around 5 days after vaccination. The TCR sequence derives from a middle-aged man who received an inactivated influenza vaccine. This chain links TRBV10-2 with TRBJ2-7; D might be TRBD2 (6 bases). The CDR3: CATKSGFYEQYF. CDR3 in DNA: TGCGCCACCAAGAGCGGGTTCTACGAGCAGTACTTC.